The following is a T cell receptor beta chain sequence with its context. Its specificity is not known. The sample's time point: pretreatment peripheral blood. The data derive from a study of PD-L1 blockade in urothelial cancer. Study summary: A median approximately 150,000 T cells were found in blood samples.

Profiling relied on immunoSEQ multiplex PCR, and the TCRdb table lists in-frame clones only, not all of them. Seen here are tens of thousands of clones, approximately 83% observed once, and the top ten hold just under 15%. Findings and caveats of the study: Durable benefit accompanied greater 3-week expansion of tumor-associated blood clones.

The CDR3 length is 16 residues. The V and J ends lost 5 bases and 3 bases, in that order; junction bases with no gene match: 9. CDR1 is SEHNR, CDR2 FQNEAQ, per germline (reference sequence). This rearrangement joins TRBV7-9 to TRBJ2-1, with TRBD2 identical over 8 bases. This TCR was sampled from a man in his 60s with urothelial cancer. Sequencing was performed on PBMCs, taken around atezolizumab (anti-PD-L1) treatment. CDR3 sequence reads: CASSPTRGGRYNEQFF. The DNA for the CDR3 is TGTGCCAGCAGCCCCACCCGCGGGGGGCGCTACAATGAGCAGTTCTTC.